The rows below give T cell receptor beta chains drawn from one sample of a study of T cell changes during pregnancy in multiple sclerosis. The repertoire was sequenced with immunoSEQ multiplex PCR; TCRdb's copy has only in-frame clones and lacks some. The sample has 55,000 to 65,000 clones; more than 90% are singletons. The sample here was peripheral blood, taken in the second trimester of pregnancy. The receptor source for this set is a female donor with multiple sclerosis, enrolled in a pregnancy study. CDR3s include the opening cysteine and the closing phenylalanine or tryptophan. A D gene is named only where the DNA matches it firmly. Expanded clones are given a class, and other clones once, few, many or no size at all.

J: TRBJ2-1
V: TRBV9
D: NA
size: NA
DNA: TGTGCCAGCAGTCCGGGACTCGGGGAGCAGTTCTTC
CDR3: CASSPGLGEQFF

J: TRBJ2-2
V: TRBV19
D: TRBD2
size: NA
DNA: TGTGCCAGTAGTCTAAGACTAGCGGGAGGGGTAAGCAACACCGGGGAGCTGTTTTTT
CDR3: CASSLRLAGGVSNTGELFF

J: TRBJ2-5
V: TRBV9
D: TRBD1
size: once
DNA: TGTGCCAGCAGCGCGGGTTTTGGCAGGGGGCGAACTGAGCACCAAGAGACCCAGTACTTC
CDR3: CASSAGFGRGRTEHQETQYF

J: TRBJ1-2
V: TRBV10-3
D: NA
size: NA
DNA: TGTGCCATCAGTGAGTCGATGGGGCAGGGAGGGGCCTCTAACTATGGCTACACCTTC
CDR3: CAISESMGQGGASNYGYTF

J: TRBJ2-7
V: TRBV9
D: TRBD2
size: NA
DNA: TGTGCCAGCAGCGTAGTGTCTAGCGGGAGTAGCTCCTACGAGCAGTACTTC
CDR3: CASSVVSSGSSSYEQYF

J: TRBJ2-4
V: TRBV19
D: NA
size: NA
DNA: TGTGCCAGTAGTATAAGTCGGGACAAAAACATTCAGTACTTC
CDR3: CASSISRDKNIQYF

J: TRBJ1-2
V: TRBV6-5
D: NA
size: NA
DNA: TGTGCCAGCAGTGCCCGGCCAGGGGTCGGCTACACCTTC
CDR3: CASSARPGVGYTF

J: TRBJ2-5
V: TRBV5-1
D: NA
size: NA
DNA: TGCGCCAGCAGCTTGGGGATTGACACAATAAAAGAGACCCAGTACTTC
CDR3: CASSLGIDTIKETQYF

J: TRBJ2-7
V: TRBV21-1
D: NA
size: NA
DNA: TGTGCCAGCAGCGGGACTGGACCCTACGAGCAGTACTTC
CDR3: CASSGTGPYEQYF

J: TRBJ2-7
V: TRBV6-5
D: TRBD2
size: NA
DNA: TGTGCCAGCAGTCGATGGACTAGCGGCTCCTACGAGCAGTACTTC
CDR3: CASSRWTSGSYEQYF

J: TRBJ1-5
V: TRBV12-5
D: NA
size: NA
DNA: TGTGCTAGTGGCCTTGCTCAGGGATATAGCAATCAGCCCCAGCATTTT
CDR3: CASGLAQGYSNQPQHF

J: TRBJ2-2
V: TRBV27
D: NA
size: NA
DNA: TGTGCCAGCAGTTTATCGGTCTTCTTAGGAGGGCCAGGTCCGACCGGGGAGCTGTTTTTT
CDR3: CASSLSVFLGGPGPTGELFF

J: TRBJ2-3
V: TRBV7-2
D: NA
size: NA
DNA: TGTGCCAGCAGCCCCCCCAGCGGGAGCACAGATACGCAGTATTTT
CDR3: CASSPPSGSTDTQYF

J: TRBJ2-5
V: TRBV10-3
D: TRBD2
size: NA
DNA: TGTGCCATCAGGGCCACTAGCGGCCAAGAGACCCAGTACTTC
CDR3: CAIRATSGQETQYF

J: TRBJ2-2
V: TRBV7-9
D: NA
size: NA
DNA: TGTGCCAGCACCTTGGGGGGGCTGGGCACCGGGGAGCTGTTTTTT
CDR3: CASTLGGLGTGELFF

J: TRBJ2-3
V: TRBV5-6
D: NA
size: NA
DNA: TGTGCCAGCACCCTCGGTTTATCAGATACGCAGTATTTT
CDR3: CASTLGLSDTQYF

J: TRBJ2-7
V: TRBV2
D: NA
size: NA
DNA: TGTGCCAACAAGGAGCGGGCTACCTACGAGCAGTACTTC
CDR3: CANKERATYEQYF

J: TRBJ1-4
V: TRBV6-1
D: NA
size: NA
DNA: TGTGCCAGCAGTGGGGGTGGAACGGGGAATGAAAAACTGTTTTTT
CDR3: CASSGGGTGNEKLFF

J: TRBJ2-7
V: TRBV7-9
D: NA
size: NA
DNA: TGTGCCAGCAGCTTTGCGGACGAGCAGTACTTC
CDR3: CASSFADEQYF

J: TRBJ1-3
V: TRBV10-3
D: NA
size: NA
DNA: TGTGCCATCAGTGAGGGCCAAAACACCATATATTTT
CDR3: CAISEGQNTIYF

J: TRBJ2-1
V: TRBV29-1
D: NA
size: NA
DNA: TGCAGCGTTGGTAGCGGACGAGGTGAGCAGTTCTTC
CDR3: CSVGSGRGEQFF

J: TRBJ1-1
V: TRBV10-1
D: NA
size: NA
DNA: TGCGCCAGCAGTGAGTCTTCCCAGGGGATCACTGAAGCTTTCTTT
CDR3: CASSESSQGITEAFF

J: TRBJ2-1
V: TRBV5-5
D: TRBD1
size: NA
DNA: TGTGCCAGCAGCTTAATCGGGACAGGTATGAATGAGCAGTTCTTC
CDR3: CASSLIGTGMNEQFF

J: TRBJ2-7
V: TRBV11-2
D: NA
size: NA
DNA: TGTGCCAGCAGCTTAAGGAGCGACTACGAGCAGTACTTC
CDR3: CASSLRSDYEQYF

J: TRBJ2-3
V: TRBV7-2
D: TRBD2
size: NA
DNA: TGTGCCAGCAGCTTAGGTAGCGGGAGCACAGATACGCAGTATTTT
CDR3: CASSLGSGSTDTQYF

J: TRBJ2-1
V: TRBV6-5
D: NA
size: NA
DNA: TGTGCCAGCAGTCCTCCCGGGCTAGCGTCGGCTGAGCAGTTCTTC
CDR3: CASSPPGLASAEQFF

J: TRBJ1-5
V: TRBV5-1
D: TRBD1
size: NA
DNA: TGCGCCAGCAGCTATGGACAGGGCGATCAGCCCCAGCATTTT
CDR3: CASSYGQGDQPQHF

J: TRBJ2-7
V: TRBV27
D: NA
size: NA
DNA: TGTGCCAGCAGCCGGCGGGGCTCCTACGAGCAGTACTTC
CDR3: CASSRRGSYEQYF

J: TRBJ2-2
V: TRBV7-6
D: TRBD2
size: NA
DNA: TGTGCCAGCAGCAAGACTAGCGGGAAAGGCGGGGAGCTGTTTTTT
CDR3: CASSKTSGKGGELFF

J: TRBJ2-7
V: TRBV4-2
D: TRBD2
size: NA
DNA: TGTGCCAGCAGCCAAGGCTCTAGCGGTCGCTACGAGCAGTACTTC
CDR3: CASSQGSSGRYEQYF

J: TRBJ2-7
V: TRBV7-9
D: TRBD2
size: NA
DNA: TGTGCCAGCAGCGGGATAGCGGGAAAGTCCTACGAGCAGTACTTC
CDR3: CASSGIAGKSYEQYF

J: TRBJ1-6
V: TRBV28
D: TRBD1
size: NA
DNA: TGTGCCAGCAGTAGGGGACAGGGAACTAGCTCCTATAATTCACCCCTCCACTTT
CDR3: CASSRGQGTSSYNSPLHF

J: TRBJ2-3
V: TRBV9
D: NA
size: NA
DNA: TGTGCCAGCAGCGTAGGTGCACTCACAGATACGCAGTATTTT
CDR3: CASSVGALTDTQYF

J: TRBJ2-5
V: TRBV28
D: TRBD2
size: NA
DNA: TGTGCCAGCAGACCACTAGCGGATTACCAAGAGACCCAGTACTTC
CDR3: CASRPLADYQETQYF

J: TRBJ2-1
V: TRBV5-1
D: NA
size: NA
DNA: TGCGCCAGCAGCTTGGGGGGGCCCATCTACAATGAGCAGTTCTTC
CDR3: CASSLGGPIYNEQFF

J: TRBJ2-7
V: TRBV10-2
D: TRBD1
size: NA
DNA: TGCGCCAGCTTACGACAGGGGGGGACCTACGAGCAGTACTTC
CDR3: CASLRQGGTYEQYF

J: TRBJ2-1
V: TRBV2
D: TRBD2
size: NA
DNA: TGTGCCAGCAGTGGACTAGCGGTTTCCTACAATGAGCAGTTCTTC
CDR3: CASSGLAVSYNEQFF

J: TRBJ1-4
V: TRBV6-1
D: TRBD1
size: NA
DNA: TGTGCCAGCAGTGAACAGGGGACAGGGAATGAAAAACTGTTTTTT
CDR3: CASSEQGTGNEKLFF

J: TRBJ2-2
V: TRBV9
D: TRBD1
size: NA
DNA: TGTGCCAGCAGTTTACAGGGGGCCAGCACCGGGGAGCTGTTTTTT
CDR3: CASSLQGASTGELFF

J: TRBJ2-3
V: TRBV7-2
D: TRBD1
size: NA
DNA: TGTGCCAGCAGCCTAGGGGACAGGGGGCTTACAGATACGCAGTATTTT
CDR3: CASSLGDRGLTDTQYF

J: TRBJ2-5
V: TRBV4-3
D: TRBD2
size: NA
DNA: TGCGCCAGCAGCCAGGCCGGGACTAGCGGGAGAATAGGCGAGACCCAGTACTTC
CDR3: CASSQAGTSGRIGETQYF

J: TRBJ1-1
V: TRBV4-1
D: NA
size: NA
DNA: TGCGCCAGCAGCCAAGAGGGGGGACGGAACACTGAAGCTTTCTTT
CDR3: CASSQEGGRNTEAFF

J: TRBJ1-1
V: TRBV16
D: NA
size: once
DNA: TGTGCCAGCAGCCATTCTTTCAGATTGAACACTGAAGCTTTCTTT
CDR3: CASSHSFRLNTEAFF

J: TRBJ2-3
V: TRBV7-9
D: NA
size: NA
DNA: TGTGCCAGCAGCTTAGGCAGGGTTAGCACAGATACGCAGTATTTT
CDR3: CASSLGRVSTDTQYF

J: TRBJ2-3
V: TRBV29-1
D: NA
size: NA
DNA: TGCAGCGTTGAAATTAGCGGCACAGATACGCAGTATTTT
CDR3: CSVEISGTDTQYF

J: TRBJ2-7
V: TRBV6-1
D: NA
size: NA
DNA: TGTGCCAGCAACGACTACTACGAGCAGTACTTC
CDR3: CASNDYYEQYF

J: TRBJ1-5
V: TRBV11-2
D: NA
size: NA
DNA: TGTGCCAGCAGCTTTTCTTTTGATCAGCCCCAGCATTTT
CDR3: CASSFSFDQPQHF

J: TRBJ2-5
V: TRBV30
D: TRBD2
size: NA
DNA: TGTGCCTGGACCCTAGCGGGAGGGGAGACCCAGTACTTC
CDR3: CAWTLAGGETQYF

J: TRBJ1-2
V: TRBV19
D: TRBD1
size: NA
DNA: TGTGCCGCCGGTCAGGGGGCCATTAACTATGGCTACACCTTC
CDR3: CAAGQGAINYGYTF

J: TRBJ2-1
V: TRBV28
D: NA
size: NA
DNA: TGTGCCTGCGACGGGGGCTCCTACAATGAGCAGTTCTTC
CDR3: CACDGGSYNEQFF

J: TRBJ2-5
V: TRBV13
D: TRBD2
size: NA
DNA: TGTGCCAGCAGCTTAGGTCTCCGGGAGGGGAGCCGGGGCGGGGAGACCCAGTACTTC
CDR3: CASSLGLREGSRGGETQYF

J: TRBJ2-1
V: TRBV6-1
D: TRBD1
size: NA
DNA: TGTGCCAGCAGAACCGGGACAGGGAACAATGAGCAGTTCTTC
CDR3: CASRTGTGNNEQFF

J: TRBJ2-2
V: TRBV9
D: NA
size: NA
DNA: TGTGCCAGCAGCGTGGGGGAGATAGCGGCCGGGGAGCTGTTTTTT
CDR3: CASSVGEIAAGELFF

J: TRBJ2-5
V: TRBV7-9
D: NA
size: once
DNA: TGTGCCAGCTCCCAGGGAACGGGGACCCAGTACTTC
CDR3: CASSQGTGTQYF

J: TRBJ1-4
V: TRBV19
D: TRBD1
size: NA
DNA: TGTGCCAGTATGGACAGGGGGCGACAGTTTCTTTCAACCATATCGGATGAAAAACTGTTTTTT
CDR3: CASMDRGRQFLSTISDEKLFF